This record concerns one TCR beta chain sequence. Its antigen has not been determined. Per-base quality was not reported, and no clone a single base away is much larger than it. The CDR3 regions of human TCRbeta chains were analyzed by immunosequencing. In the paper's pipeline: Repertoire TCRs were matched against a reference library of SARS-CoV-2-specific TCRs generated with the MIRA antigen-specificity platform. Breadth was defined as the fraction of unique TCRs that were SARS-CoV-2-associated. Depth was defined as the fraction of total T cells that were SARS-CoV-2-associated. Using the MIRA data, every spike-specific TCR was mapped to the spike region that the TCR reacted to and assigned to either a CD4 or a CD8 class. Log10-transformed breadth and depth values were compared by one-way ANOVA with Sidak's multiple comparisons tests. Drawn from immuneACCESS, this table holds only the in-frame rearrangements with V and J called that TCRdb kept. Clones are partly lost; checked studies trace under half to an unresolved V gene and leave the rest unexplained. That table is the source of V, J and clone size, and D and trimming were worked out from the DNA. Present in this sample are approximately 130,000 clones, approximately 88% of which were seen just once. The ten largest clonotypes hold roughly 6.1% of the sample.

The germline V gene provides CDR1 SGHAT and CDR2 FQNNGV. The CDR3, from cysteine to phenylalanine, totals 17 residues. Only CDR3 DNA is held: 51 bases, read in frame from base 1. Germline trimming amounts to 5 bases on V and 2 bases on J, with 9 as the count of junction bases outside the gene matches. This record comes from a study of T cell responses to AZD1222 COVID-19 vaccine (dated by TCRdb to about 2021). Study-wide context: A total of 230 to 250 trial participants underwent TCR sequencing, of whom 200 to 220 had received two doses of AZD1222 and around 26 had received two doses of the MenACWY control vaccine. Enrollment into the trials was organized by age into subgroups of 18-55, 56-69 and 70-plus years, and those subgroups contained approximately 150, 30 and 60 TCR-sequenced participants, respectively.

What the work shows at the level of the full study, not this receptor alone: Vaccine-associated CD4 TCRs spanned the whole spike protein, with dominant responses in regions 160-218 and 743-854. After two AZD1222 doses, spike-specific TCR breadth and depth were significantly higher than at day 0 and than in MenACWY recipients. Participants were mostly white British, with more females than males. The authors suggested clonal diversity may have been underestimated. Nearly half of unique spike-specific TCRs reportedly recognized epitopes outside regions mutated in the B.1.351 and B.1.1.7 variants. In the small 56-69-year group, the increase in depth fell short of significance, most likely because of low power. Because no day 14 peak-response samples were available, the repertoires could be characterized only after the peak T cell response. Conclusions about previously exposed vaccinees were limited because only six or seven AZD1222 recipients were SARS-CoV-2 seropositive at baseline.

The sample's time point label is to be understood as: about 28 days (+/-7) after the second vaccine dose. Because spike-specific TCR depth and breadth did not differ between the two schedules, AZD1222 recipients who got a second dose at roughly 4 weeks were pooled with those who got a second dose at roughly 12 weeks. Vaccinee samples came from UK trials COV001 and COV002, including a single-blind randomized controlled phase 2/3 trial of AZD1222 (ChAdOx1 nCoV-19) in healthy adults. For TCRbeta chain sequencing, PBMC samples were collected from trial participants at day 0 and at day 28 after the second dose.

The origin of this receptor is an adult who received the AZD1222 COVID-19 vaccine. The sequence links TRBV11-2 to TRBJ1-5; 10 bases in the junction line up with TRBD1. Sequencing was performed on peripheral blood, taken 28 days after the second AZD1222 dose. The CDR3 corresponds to CASSLGQGGIGNQPQHF. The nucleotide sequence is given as TGTGCCAGCAGCCTCGGACAGGGGGGGATAGGCAATCAGCCCCAGCATTTT.